This TCR beta chain was captured by sequencing in a study of OX40 agonist ivuxolimab in advanced cancers. Libraries were prepared by immunoSEQ multiplex PCR; TCRdb keeps only in-frame clonotypes and omits some of them. Counted here are more than 80,000 clones, less than 95% occurring once; the ten biggest clones make up 1.5% to 2%. V was pared by 1 base and J by 10 bases, with 14 bases between. In germline, CDR1 is SGHAT, CDR2 FQNNGV. The CDR3 is 14 residues long. This receptor was obtained from an adult with an advanced solid tumor such as melanoma, head and neck, liver or kidney cancer. This material consisted of CD4+ or CD8+ T cells sorted from blood, taken in a trial of the OX40 agonist ivuxolimab. The chain links TRBV11-2 to TRBJ2-1; D may be TRBD1 (5 bases). The CDR3 DNA sequence: TGTGCCAGCAGCTTAGGGACACTCGCCCGCGAGCAGTTCTTC. Its protein product is CASSLGTLAREQFF. The full variable domain, its missing parts supplied by reference TRBV11-2 and TRBJ2-1, is EAGVAQSPRYKIIEKRQSVAFWCNPISGHATLYWYQQILGQGPKLLIQFQNNGVVDDSQLPKDRFSAERLKGVDSTLKIQPAKLEDSAVYLCASSLGTLAREQFFGPGTRLTVL.